This TCR beta chain was documented in a study of a mutant IDH1 vaccine in newly diagnosed glioma (dated by TCRdb to the early 2020s). Concerning the study at large: Vaccination was initiated 4-6 weeks after radiotherapy alone, or concurrently with temozolomide cycles in the chemotherapy-containing groups. Of the approximately 29 treated patients, about 62% were male and roughly 40% were female, and a mean age of about 37 years was recorded. Longitudinal TCRB deep sequencing was done for 25 treated patients, wherever samples were available for exploratory analyses. The week-35 safety follow-up was designated visit V12, and the week-47 end of study was designated visit V13. Six visits were used for peripheral blood collection: V03 (baseline), V05, V07, V10, V12 and V13. Prior to enrollment, standard therapy consisting of radiotherapy alone, temozolomide alone, or radiochemotherapy with temozolomide had been administered to patients, with the combination being received by most patients.

The time point label here, explained by the study, means: week 35, safety follow-up. Each vaccine dose was 300 ug of a 20-mer mutant IDH1 peptide in Montanide, given subcutaneously with topical imiquimod. Patients received eight vaccinations in weeks 1, 3, 5, 7, 11, 15, 19 and 23, corresponding to visits V03 through V10. The donors had newly diagnosed IDH1-mutant astrocytomas of WHO grade 3 or 4 that showed loss of nuclear ATRX. The samples were drawn from NOA16, a multicentre, single-arm, open-label phase I trial in Germany that tested a mutant IDH1 peptide vaccine in humans for the first time. Genomic DNA for TCRB sequencing was extracted from EDTA blood using the DNeasy Blood and Tissue Kit. Counted from cysteine to phenylalanine, this CDR3 has 12 amino acids. Just the 36-base CDR3 DNA is kept, in frame starting at base 1. The germline V gene supplies CDR1 SQVTM and CDR2 ANQGSEA. Cut back by 1 base and 4 bases, the V and J ends lie 8 bases apart.

With respect to this clone: Its antigen is still unknown. One base away there is no much larger clone; base qualities are not given.

The paper's findings and limits, for the study overall: According to the authors, sample limitations meant that analyses of patient blood samples could not be reproduced. Immune responses induced by the vaccine were seen in roughly 92% of patients across multiple MHC alleles. Pseudoprogression appeared unrelated to alterations in the top peripheral T cell clonotypes detected by TCRB sequencing. Selection of PBMC samples for TCRB deep sequencing was based on availability.

The library came from the immunoSEQ multiplex PCR assay. Rearranged TCR beta chain sequences were amplified with the hsTCRB Kit following the manufacturer's protocol. TCRB libraries were sequenced on an Illumina MiSeq. The authors' analysis ran thus. The kit vendor's proprietary platform handled demultiplexing, trimming and gene mapping. TCRdb re-hosts the immuneACCESS table, in-frame sequences only. Its copies lack some clones; in the studies checked, an unresolved V gene accounts for under half of them, and the cause for the rest is not known. V and J calls and clone size are given by that table; D and trimming were obtained from the DNA. Here the sample has approximately 50,000 clones; 79% occur a single time. The ten top clones hold approximately 6.3% of the sample.

The receptor was isolated from a man in his forties with glioma. This receptor chain uses TRBV29-1 and TRBJ2-7; TRBD2 might be the D gene, on 5 matching bases. Sequencing was performed on PBMCs, taken from a glioma patient whose treatment included an IDH1 peptide vaccine. The nucleotide sequence is given as TGCAGCGTTGAAGGAGGGCTTTACGAGCAGTACTTC. Translated, it gives CSVEGGLYEQYF.